The 10 T cell receptor beta chains presented below share a single source sample, sequenced in a study of CD8+ T cells in alopecia areata. Treatment indicated: oral pan-JAK inhibitor, 5-10 mg twice daily. cDNA prepared by RNA extraction and subsequent reverse transcription served as the template for sequencing. The repertoire was sequenced with immunoSEQ multiplex PCR; TCRdb's copy has only in-frame clones and lacks some. The table shows some 200,000 clones, with 50% to 60% occurring only once. The sequences come from CD4+ T cells sorted from blood, collected at week 4, from a patient treated with tofacitinib. The receptors derive from a human donor with alopecia areata.

This clone was counted between two and nine times. The chain links TRBV29-1 to TRBJ2-2; tentatively, D is TRBD1 (5 bases). Trimming took 7 bases from V and 1 from J, leaving 10 bases between them. Germline V CDR1 and CDR2: SQVTM, ANQGSEA. CDR3 size: 13 residues. The CDR3 coding sequence is TGCAGCGGGGTAGACAGGAACACCGGGGAGCTGTTTTTT. It encodes CSGVDRNTGELFF.

V usage is TRBV4-3 and J usage is TRBJ1-2; TRBD1 might be the D (5 bases). Germline V lookup: CDR1 LGHNA, CDR2 YSLEER. V lost 4 bases to trimming and J lost 0 bases, with 12 bases between them. The CDR3 is made up of 15 amino acids. DNA for the CDR3: TGCGCCAGCAGCCCGGCAGGGAGTCCTAACTATGGCTACACCTTC. Its protein product is CASSPAGSPNYGYTF.

V usage is TRBV30 and J usage is TRBJ2-4; tentatively, D is TRBD2 (7 bases). V dropped 1 base and J dropped 3 bases, with 25 bases sitting between them. The CDR3 consists of 19 residues. Germline CDR1 reads GTSNPN; CDR2 reads SVGIG (reference sequence). CDR3 sequence: CAWSAARLLGGPNKNIQYF. CDR3 nucleotides: TGTGCCTGGAGTGCCGCCCGCTTACTCGGGGGGCCGAACAAAAACATTCAGTACTTC.

The chain is built from TRBV7-9 and TRBJ2-1, with unresolved D. The germline V and J ends were trimmed by 2 bases and 8 bases, with 4 bases remaining between them. CDR1 and CDR2 (germline): SEHNR, FQNEAQ (reference sequence). This CDR3 contains 11 residues. The CDR3 nucleotides are TGTGCCAGCAGCTTATACGATGAGCAGTTCTTC. Residues: CASSLYDEQFF. Looking up the rest from reference TRBV7-9 and TRBJ2-1 gives the full variable domain: DTGVSQNPRHKITKRGQNVTFRCDPISEHNRLYWYRQTLGQGPEFLTYFQNEAQLEKSRLLSDRFSAERPKGSFSTLEIQRTEQGDSAMYLCASSLYDEQFFGPGTRLTVL.

This chain joins TRBV19 and TRBJ1-5, with TRBD1 identical over 8 bases. The germline gives CDR1 LNHDA, CDR2 SQIVND (reference sequence). V dropped 4 bases and J dropped 5; count of bases not matched to a gene: 7. The CDR3 is 15 residues long. CDR3 loop: CASSTKTGAYQPQHF. The CDR3 bases are TGTGCCAGTAGTACAAAGACAGGGGCCTATCAGCCCCAGCATTTT.

Only a few counts were recorded for this clone. The CDR3 protein is CAITLDSLRGYTF. The CDR3 bases are TGTGCCATCACCCTGGACAGCCTAAGGGGCTACACCTTC. The chain employs TRBV10-3 and TRBJ1-2, with D maybe TRBD1 (6 bases). The CDR3 runs to 13 residues. CDR1 ENHRY and CDR2 SYGVKD come from the germline V gene. V shed 7 bases and J shed 8 bases, with 17 bases lying between them.

This rearrangement joins TRBV30 to TRBJ2-3, with D perhaps TRBD2 (5 bases). V lost 7 bases and J lost 7, with 9 bases in between. The CDR3 totals 10 residues. The V gene's germline CDR1 is GTSNPN and CDR2 SVGIG (reference sequence). The CDR3: CASGRNTQYF. CDR3 bases: TGTGCCTCTGGGAGAAATACGCAGTATTTT.

In its sample, this clone was seen a few times. The genes are TRBV29-1 and TRBJ2-7, with 10 bases lining up with TRBD1. The V segment lost 4 bases and the J segment 1 base; nucleotides outside the gene matches: 4. Germline V lookup: CDR1 SQVTM, CDR2 ANQGSEA. The CDR3 spans 14 residues. The CDR3 DNA follows: TGCAGCGTTGCCCCGGGACAGGGGTCCTACGAGCAGTACTTC. It translates to CSVAPGQGSYEQYF.

The CDR3 DNA sequence: TGTGCCAGCAGTTTAGCCAGGGGGTCTGGCAATCAGCCCCAGCATTTT. Its protein is CASSLARGSGNQPQHF. The chain employs TRBV28 and TRBJ1-5, with TRBD1 matching over 7 bases. The germline gives CDR1 MDHEN, CDR2 SYDVKM. This CDR3 has 16 amino acids. The V and J ends lost 2 bases and 2 bases, in that order; junction bases with no gene match: 6.

The rearrangement links TRBV29-1 to TRBJ2-7; TRBD2 might be the D (6 bases). CDR3 length: 12 residues. The V end was cut by 7 bases, the J end by 3 bases, with 13 bases between. CDR1 and CDR2 from the germline V gene are SQVTM and ANQGSEA. This CDR3 is CSAYSGDYEQYF. CDR3 nucleotides: TGCAGCGCATATTCGGGGGACTACGAGCAGTACTTC.